The present entry profiles one T cell receptor (beta chain) with its context. Here immunoSEQ multiplex PCR was the method, and the copy in TCRdb shows in-frame clones only, minus some. The table records tens of thousands of clones, around 94% of them present only once. The sample is drawn from a study of T cell changes during pregnancy in multiple sclerosis. The CDR3 runs to 17 residues. The germline V gene has CDR1 MNHEY and CDR2 SMNVEV (reference sequence). With 5 bases clipped from V and 5 bases from J, the junction kept 10 bases outside the gene matches. Sequencing was performed on peripheral blood, taken in the third trimester of pregnancy. This clonotype was obtained from a female donor with multiple sclerosis, enrolled in a pregnancy study. This chain links TRBV27 with TRBJ2-5; TRBD2 aligns across 14 bases. DNA for the CDR3: TGTGCCAGCAGTCCGCGACTAGCGGGAGGGCCGGGGGAGACCCAGTACTTC. Its protein is CASSPRLAGGPGETQYF.